A selection of T cell receptor beta chains follows, all from one sample in a study of metastatic and nonmetastatic thyroid tumors. TCRdb re-analyzed the PCR reads through MiXCR. Of roughly 7,100 clones in the sample, roughly 27% are singletons; the top ten hold over 15%. The sample consisted of adjacent normal tissue. The receptors come from a female donor with papillary thyroid cancer or a benign thyroid nodule (not recorded which). Some clones in this sample may be carry-over from other donors' samples. Each CDR3 is given with its conserved first and last residue. Fields, in order: clone size, V gene, J gene, D gene, CDR3 DNA, CDR3 protein. The D gene is left open where the match is weak. Clone size, where shown, is once, few, many, or a class for clones that have expanded.

>many|TRBV5-8|TRBJ1-1|NA
TGTGCCAGCAGCTTATGGGCGCTGGACACTGAAGCTTTCTTT
CASSLWALDTEAFF
>few|TRBV12-3/TRBV12-4|TRBJ1-1|NA
TGTGCCAGCAGTCAGACAGTGAACACTGAAGCTTTCTTT
CASSQTVNTEAFF
>NA|TRBV6-5|TRBJ1-2|NA
TGTGCCAGCAGTTTTACAGGTGGGACTGGCTACACCTTC
CASSFTGGTGYTF
>few|TRBV12-3/TRBV12-4|TRBJ1-5|NA
TGTGCCAGCACTCAACAGCCTAGCAATCAGCCCCAGCATTTT
CASTQQPSNQPQHF
>large|TRBV20-1|TRBJ1-2|TRBD1
TGCAGTGCTAGAGTTACTAGACAGGGAGCGATCTATGGCTACACCTTC
CSARVTRQGAIYGYTF
>NA|TRBV7-9|TRBJ1-2|NA
TGTGCCAGCAGCCCGACAGCAACTAACTATGGCTACACCTTC
CASSPTATNYGYTF
>NA|TRBV6-2/TRBV6-3|TRBJ1-1|NA
TGTGCCAGCAGTTACCGAGGGTTTTCTGAAGCTTTCTTT
CASSYRGFSEAFF
>NA|TRBV30|TRBJ1-1|NA
TGTGCCTGGAGTCCGGGGAAGACGATGAACACTGAAGCTTTCTTT
CAWSPGKTMNTEAFF
>few|TRBV6-5|TRBJ2-7|NA
TGTGCCAGCAGTTACGGGACAATGTACGAGCAGTACTTC
CASSYGTMYEQYF
>medium-sized|TRBV29-1|TRBJ2-1|NA
TGCAGCGTTGGAGGACAGACCAATGAGCAGTTCTTC
CSVGGQTNEQFF
>NA|TRBV7-7|TRBJ2-5|NA
TGTGCTAGCAGCTTAGCGCTAGGGGGTGAGACCCATTACTTC
CASSLALGGETHYF
>medium-sized|TRBV19|TRBJ2-2|NA
TGTGCCAGTAGTAACGGGGCCGGGGAGCTGTTTTTT
CASSNGAGELFF
>few|TRBV2|TRBJ2-7|NA
TGTGCCAGCAGCCGGGACAACTCCTACGAGCAGTACTTC
CASSRDNSYEQYF
>many|TRBV9|TRBJ1-2|TRBD1
TGTGCCAGCAGCGCCGTGGGACAGGGGGGTGGCTACACCTTC
CASSAVGQGGGYTF
>NA|TRBV20-1|TRBJ2-5|NA
TGCAGTGCTAGAGTTGTGGGACAAGGGAAAGAGACCCAGTACTTC
CSARVVGQGKETQYF
>NA|TRBV7-6|TRBJ1-3|NA
TGTGCCAGCAGCTTAGGGGGCCCAGCCTCTGGAAACACCATATATTTT
CASSLGGPASGNTIYF
>many|TRBV19|TRBJ2-2|NA
TGTGCCAGTAGTAGCCCACCGGACAGACCGACCGGGGAGCTGTTTTTT
CASSSPPDRPTGELFF
>many|TRBV19|TRBJ2-1|TRBD2
TGTGCCAGTAGTAGGCGCGGACTAGCGGGAGGATCGGAGCAGAATGAGCAGTTCTTC
CASSRRGLAGGSEQNEQFF
>large|TRBV6-1|TRBJ1-1|NA
TGTGCCACCGGGGGGAGGACTGAAGCTTTCTTT
CATGGRTEAFF
>many|TRBV7-2|TRBJ2-1|TRBD1
TGTGCCAGCAGCCCCCGCCGACAGGGTTCCGTCGGGAATGAGCAGTTCTTC
CASSPRRQGSVGNEQFF
>NA|TRBV27|TRBJ2-7|TRBD1
TGTGCCAGCAGTTTAACGGGACAGGGCGCCTACGAGCAGTACTTC
CASSLTGQGAYEQYF
>many|TRBV18|TRBJ2-5|NA
TGTGCCAGCTCACCAGCGGTATCGGAGACCCAGTACTTC
CASSPAVSETQYF
>medium-sized|TRBV20-1|TRBJ1-3|NA
TGCAGTGCAAACACCGGGGCTGGAAACACCATATATTTT
CSANTGAGNTIYF
>many|TRBV15|TRBJ2-1|NA
TGTGCCACCAGCAGAGTACGCGGCGGACTACGCTCCTACAATGAGCAGTTCTTC
CATSRVRGGLRSYNEQFF
>NA|TRBV7-9|TRBJ2-1|TRBD1
TGTGCCAGCAGCTTAGGGGACAGAGAGCAGTTCTTC
CASSLGDREQFF
>medium-sized|TRBV5-1|TRBJ2-1|NA
TGCGCCAGCAGCTTGGAGGACAGAAACTACAATGAGCAGTTCTTC
CASSLEDRNYNEQFF
>NA|TRBV11-2|TRBJ2-6|NA
TGTGCCAGCAGCCCAGGTCTCTCTGGGGCCAACGTCCTGACTTTC
CASSPGLSGANVLTF
>NA|TRBV7-3|TRBJ2-2|TRBD1
TGTGCCAGCAGCTCGACAGGGTCCGGGGAGCTGTTTTTT
CASSSTGSGELFF
>NA|TRBV6-2/TRBV6-3|TRBJ2-7|TRBD2
TGTGCCAGCAGCCAGGGACTAGCGGTCCACGGACGCTACGAGCAGTACTTC
CASSQGLAVHGRYEQYF
>many|TRBV2|TRBJ1-4|TRBD1
TGTGCCAGCAGTCGGGGGACAGGGGATGAAAAACTGTTTTTT
CASSRGTGDEKLFF
>NA|TRBV6-1|TRBJ2-4|NA
TGTGCCAGCAGCGGGGAACTAGCCAAAAACATTCAGTACTTC
CASSGELAKNIQYF
>few|TRBV6-2/TRBV6-3|TRBJ2-5|NA
TGTGCCAGCAGTCAGGCCGGGGCAGAAGAGAACACCCAGTACTTC
CASSQAGAEENTQYF
>many|TRBV7-8|TRBJ2-1|TRBD2
TGTGCCAGCAGCCCCCGGATTGGGGGGGGTCTTGGCTATGAGCAGTTCTTC
CASSPRIGGGLGYEQFF
>few|TRBV6-6|TRBJ1-1|NA
TGTGCCAGCATTTACTTATGCAGGCAAACTGAAGCTTTCTTT
CASIYLCRQTEAFF
>NA|TRBV9|TRBJ2-1|NA
TGTGCCAGCAGCGTAGCTACGAATCATGAGCAGTTCTTC
CASSVATNHEQFF
>NA|TRBV20-1|TRBJ1-2|NA
TGCAGTGCTAGAGATGAAGGGCGACAGGAGAGTAACTATGGCTACACCTTC
CSARDEGRQESNYGYTF
>medium-sized|TRBV24-1|TRBJ2-1|TRBD2
TGTGCCACCAGAGCGGGAGGCTCCTACAATGAGCAGTTCTTC
CATRAGGSYNEQFF
>few|TRBV12-3/TRBV12-4|TRBJ2-1|TRBD2
TGTGCCAGCAGGCCGACCGGGACTAGCGGGGAGAAGGAGCAGTTCTTC
CASRPTGTSGEKEQFF
>medium-sized|TRBV6-1|TRBJ2-5|TRBD1
TGTGCCAGCAGCATGGGACAGGAAGAGACCCAGTACTTC
CASSMGQEETQYF
>NA|TRBV20-1|TRBJ2-1|TRBD2
TGCAGTGCTAGAGTACCGGGACTAGGAATGAACAATGAGCAGTTCTTC
CSARVPGLGMNNEQFF
>many|TRBV20-1|TRBJ2-7|NA
TGCAGTGCTGGCGGGCCCCCCTACGAGCAGTACTTC
CSAGGPPYEQYF